This TCR beta chain was identified during a study of blood T cell repertoires in COVID-19. Study at large: The samples span acute and convalescent COVID-19 from the United States, Italy and Spain.

Of note for this clone: Mismatch with germline at one junction end may stem from a read error.

From germline, CDR1 is SSHAT and CDR2 FNYEAQ (reference sequence). CDR3 length: 15 amino acids. Method: immunoSEQ multiplex PCR; TCRdb's copy keeps in-frame clones and lacks some. The sample holds approximately 50,000 clones, around 87% seen once. This chain links TRBV7-7 with TRBJ2-5, with D possibly TRBD1 on 6 matching bases. Sequencing was performed on peripheral blood. The source is a man in his fifties with active COVID-19. Here the CDR3 reads CASSTGTSYQETQYF. The CDR3 region has the DNA TGTGCTAGCAGTACAGGGACATCGTACCAAGAGACCCAGTACTTC.